Below, 14 T cell receptor beta chains from the same sample are listed, as sequenced in a study of prognosis after radiotherapy for stage I lung cancer. Amplification of the TCR beta CDR3 (from genomic DNA) was done by two-round multiplex PCR. During first-round PCR, primers specific to each TRBV and TRBJ gene were used. TCRdb re-called the multiplex PCR reads with MiXCR, one entry per CDR3 protein. The sample yields about 13,000 distinct CDR3 sequences, around 50% seen once. The sequences come from PBMCs, collected before or after stereotactic body radiation therapy (not recorded which). These receptors originate from a donor at least 50 years old with non-small cell lung cancer.

This clonotype was seen just once. With only one base between it and a far larger clone, this is likely a read error. The chain links TRBV5-1 to TRBJ2-1; a weak D match, TRBD2 (5 bases). The CDR3 consists of 15 residues. CDR1 and CDR2 (germline): SGHRS, YFSETQ. In DNA form, the CDR3 reads TGTGCCAGCAACAAGTTAGGAGGAGCCTACAATGAGCAGTTCTTC. Its protein product is CASNKLGGAYNEQFF.

The J gene is TRBJ2-5, the V gene TRBV11-2; D call uncertain. CDR1 and CDR2 (germline): SGHAT, FQNNGV. Trimming pared 3 bases from V and 4 bases from J, leaving 9 bases between. This CDR3 has 13 amino acids. The DNA for the CDR3 is TGTGCCAGCAGCTTCCCCCCGGCAGAGACCCAGTACTTC. It codes for CASSFPPAETQYF.

The chain recombines TRBV6-1 with TRBJ1-6, with D possibly matching TRBD1 (5 bases). V dropped 6 bases and J dropped 14 bases, with 20 bases sitting between them. Germline V gene lookup returns CDR1 MNHNS and CDR2 SASEGT. The CDR3 extends over 14 amino acids. CDR3 sequence: CASRAGTAFETLHF. CDR3 DNA: TGTGCCAGCAGAGCCGGGACCGCTTTCGAAACCCTCCACTTT.

Points on this clonotype: The likely explanation is a read error, given a far larger clone one base away. The chain couples TRBV6-5 to TRBJ1-5; 8 nucleotides line up with TRBD1. Germline V lookup: CDR1 MNHEY, CDR2 SVGAGI. This CDR3 is built from 14 residues. The ends lost 7 bases at V and 2 bases at J; junction bases unmatched: 4. CDR3 sequence reads: CASMRTGRNQPQHF. CDR3 DNA sequence: TGTGCCAGCATGCGGACAGGGCGCAATCAGCCCCAGCATTTT.

In DNA, the CDR3 is TGTGCTAGTGGTACTACAGTCCTAGTTCAGTATTTT. It codes for CASGTTVLVQYF. The chain is built from TRBV12-5 and TRBJ2-3; no clear D. The V gene's germline CDR1 is LGHNT and CDR2 FRNRAP. The CDR3 is 12 residues long. V dropped 5 bases and J dropped 12 bases, with 15 bases sitting between them. Full variable domain (remainder filled in from reference TRBV12-5 and TRBJ2-3): DARVTQTPRHKVTEMGQEVTMRCQPILGHNTVFWYRQTMMQGLELLAYFRNRAPLDDSGMPKDRFSAEMPDATLATLKIQPSEPRDSAVYFCASGTTVLVQYFGPGTRLTVL.

In this sample, this clonotype is medium-sized. The V call is TRBV11-2, the J call TRBJ2-7; possibly TRBD1 or TRBD2 for D (5 bases each). Trimming stripped 0 bases from V and 4 bases from J, with 13 bases between. The CDR3 is 15 amino acids. Germline CDR1 SGHAT, CDR2 FQNNGV. The CDR3 DNA reads as TGTGCCAGCAGCTTAGATTGGACACGGGGTTACGAGCAGTACTTC. Its translation is CASSLDWTRGYEQYF.

On this clonotype: It is likely a read error, because the conserved phenylalanine at the end of the CDR3 is missing. It is unclear where the CDR3 begins or ends on the DNA, so no DNA is shown, and the CDR3 is as TCRdb lists it. The V call is TRBV30, the J call TRBJ1-4; the table's D call TRBD1 went unverified against the DNA. The CDR3 length is 16 residues, termini included. Germline V gene data show CDR1 as GTSNPN and CDR2 as SVGIG (reference sequence). The CDR3 loop reads CAWSGGTGTPWGKLSS.

Remarks on this clonotype: A single base is all that separates this from a far larger clone, so a read error is likely. The rearrangement joins TRBV6-8 to TRBJ2-7, with D uncertain. CDR3 length: 13 amino acids. Germline CDR1 reads MNHGY; CDR2 reads SAAAGT. The CDR3 protein is CASSYSVHYEHYF. The CDR3, as DNA: TGTGCCAGCAGTTACTCGGTCCACTACGAGCATTACTTC.

The chain uses TRBV28 and TRBJ2-6; the D is unclear. Germline lookup yields CDR1 MDHEN and CDR2 SYDVKM. The ends were cut back, 2 bases at V and 0 bases at J, with 2 bases in the middle. This CDR3 region has 14 residues. CDR3 in amino acids: CASSLTSGANVLTF. As DNA, the CDR3 is TGTGCCAGCAGTTTAACCTCTGGGGCCAACGTCCTGACTTTC.

This clonotype was detected ten times or more. V is TRBV6-1 and J is TRBJ2-5; D remains ambiguous. The ends were cut back, 5 bases at V and 4 bases at J, with 14 bases in the middle. The CDR3 consists of 14 residues. The germline CDR1 and CDR2 sequences are MNHNS and SASEGT. The CDR3 reads CASSPGVGRETQYF. In DNA form, the CDR3 reads TGTGCCAGCAGTCCTGGGGTGGGTCGAGAGACCCAGTACTTC.

This clonotype was detected ten times or more. The chain's CDR3 is CASSPSRVPYYGYTF. CDR3 DNA sequence: TGTGCCAGCAGCCCAAGCAGGGTGCCCTACTATGGCTACACCTTC. The chain recombines TRBV6-1 with TRBJ1-2; D might be TRBD1 (5 bases). Germline V gives CDR1 MNHNS, CDR2 SASEGT. V lost 6 bases and J 3 bases, leaving 17 bases between the germline ends. CDR3 length equals 15 residues.

This clonotype was picked up one time. This chain links TRBV20-1 with TRBJ2-7, with unresolved D. V shed 3 bases and J shed 3 bases, with 6 bases lying between them. This CDR3 spans 11 amino acids. The germline CDR1 and CDR2 sequences are DFQATT and SNEGSKA (reference sequence). The CDR3 is CSARFDYEQYF. CDR3 in DNA: TGCAGTGCTAGGTTCGACTACGAGCAGTACTTC.

On this clonotype itself: Since a far larger clone is one base different, this is likely a read error. The V and J genes are TRBV6-4 and TRBJ2-7; D may be TRBD1 (6 bases). Trimming shortened V by 5 bases and J by 5 bases, and 22 bases separated the two germline ends. Germline-derived CDR1 and CDR2 are MRHNA and SNTAGT. The CDR3 has 16 residues. The CDR3 loop is CASSFTALQGRDEQYF. CDR3 sequence (DNA): TGTGCCAGCAGTTTCACCGCGCTACAGGGTCGGGACGAGCAGTACTTC.

The chain carries TRBV20-1 and TRBJ2-1; D perhaps matches TRBD2 (5 bases). From germline, CDR1 is DFQATT and CDR2 SNEGSKA (reference sequence). Trimming took 6 bases from V and 8 from J, leaving 11 bases between them. The CDR3 has 11 amino acids. CDR3 amino acids: CSAPDYDEQFF. CDR3 in DNA: TGCAGTGCCCCAGACTATGATGAGCAGTTCTTC.